The clone carrying this T cell receptor beta chain was seen ten or more times. Its antigen is undetermined. One junction end does not reproduce the germline sequence, and a read error may be involved. CDR1 is SSHAT and CDR2 is FNYEAQ in the germline V gene (reference sequence). The CDR3 spans 14 residues. This entry belongs to a study of T cells after yellow fever vaccination. Study observations and caveats: Clonotypes shared by both compartments, CD4 and CD8, made up a small share.

TCRdb recomputed calls from the 5' RACE reads with MiXCR, one row per CDR3 protein. The data contain 200,000 to 250,000 distinct CDR3 sequences, approximately 3.2% of them seen just once; the ten biggest clones take up 3.2%. The origin of this receptor is a man aged 18 to 30 who received the YFV17D yellow fever vaccine. Sequenced here: CD4+ T cells sorted from PBMCs, sampled 10 days after the yellow fever booster vaccination. V gene TRBV7-7 combines with J gene TRBJ2-2; D gene uncertain. The CDR3 sequence: CASSYRPNTGELFF. The CDR3 DNA follows: TGTGCTAGCAGCTACCGACCCAACACCGGGGAGCTGTTTTTT.